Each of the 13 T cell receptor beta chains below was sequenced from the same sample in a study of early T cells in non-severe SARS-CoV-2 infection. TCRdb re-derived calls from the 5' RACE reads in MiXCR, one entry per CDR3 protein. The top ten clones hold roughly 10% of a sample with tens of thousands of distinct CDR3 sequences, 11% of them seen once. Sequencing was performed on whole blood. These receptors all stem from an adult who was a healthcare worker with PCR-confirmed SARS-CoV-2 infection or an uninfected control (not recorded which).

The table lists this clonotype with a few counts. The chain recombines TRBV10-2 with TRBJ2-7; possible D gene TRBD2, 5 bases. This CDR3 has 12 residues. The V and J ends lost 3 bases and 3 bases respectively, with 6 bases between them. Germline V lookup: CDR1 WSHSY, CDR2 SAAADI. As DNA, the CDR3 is TGCGCCAGCAGTGACGAGGGCTACGAGCAGTACTTC. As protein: CASSDEGYEQYF.

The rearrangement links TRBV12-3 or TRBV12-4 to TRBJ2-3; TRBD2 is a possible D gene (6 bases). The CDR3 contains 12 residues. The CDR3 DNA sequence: TGTACAACGGGGGAAAACACAGATACGCAGTATTTT. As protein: CTTGENTDTQYF.

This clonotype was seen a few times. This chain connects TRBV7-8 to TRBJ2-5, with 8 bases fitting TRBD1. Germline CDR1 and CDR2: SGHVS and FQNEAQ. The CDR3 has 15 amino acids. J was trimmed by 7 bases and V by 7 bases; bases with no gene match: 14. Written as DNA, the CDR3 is TGTGCCAGCACCCCCCAGGGGGCTAAAAGGACGACCCAGTACTTC. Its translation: CASTPQGAKRTTQYF.

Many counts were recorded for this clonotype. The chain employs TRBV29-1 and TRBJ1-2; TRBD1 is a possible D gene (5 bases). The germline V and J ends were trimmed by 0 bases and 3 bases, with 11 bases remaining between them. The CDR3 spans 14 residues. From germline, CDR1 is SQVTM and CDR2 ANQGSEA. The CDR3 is CSVEEGRRDYGYTF. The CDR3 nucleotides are TGCAGCGTTGAAGAGGGACGGCGCGACTATGGCTACACCTTC. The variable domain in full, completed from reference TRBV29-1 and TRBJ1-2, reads SAVISQKPSRDICQRGTSLTIQCQVDSQVTMMFWYRQQPGQSLTLIATANQGSEATYESGFVIDKFPISRPNLTFSTLTVSNMSPEDSSIYLCSVEEGRRDYGYTFGSGTRLTVV.

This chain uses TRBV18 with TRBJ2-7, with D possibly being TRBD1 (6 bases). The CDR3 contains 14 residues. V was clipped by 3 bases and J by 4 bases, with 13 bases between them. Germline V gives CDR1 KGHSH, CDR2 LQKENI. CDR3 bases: TGTGCCAGCTCACCCTCCGGACAGACATACGAGCAGTACTTC. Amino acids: CASSPSGQTYEQYF.

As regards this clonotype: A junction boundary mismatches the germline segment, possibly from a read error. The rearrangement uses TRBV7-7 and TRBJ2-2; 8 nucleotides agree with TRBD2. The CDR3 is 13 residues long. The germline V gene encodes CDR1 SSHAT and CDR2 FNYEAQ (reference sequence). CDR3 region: CASSVSGVRELFF. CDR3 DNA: TGTGCTAGCAGCGTTAGCGGGGTCAGGGAGCTGTTTTTT.

The CDR3 coding sequence is TGTGCCTGGAGGCTTAGCGGAGGTACGCAGTATTTT. Amino acids: CAWRLSGGTQYF. This chain uses TRBV30 with TRBJ2-3, with D perhaps TRBD2 (6 bases). The CDR3 spans 12 residues. V was shortened by 3 bases and J by 8 bases, with 12 bases between the two germline ends. Germline lookup yields CDR1 GTSNPN and CDR2 SVGIG (reference sequence).

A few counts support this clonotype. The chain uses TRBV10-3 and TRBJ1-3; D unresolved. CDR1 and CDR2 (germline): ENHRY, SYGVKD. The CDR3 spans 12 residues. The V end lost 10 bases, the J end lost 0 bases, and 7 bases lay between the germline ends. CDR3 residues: CASGGSGNTIYF. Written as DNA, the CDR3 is TGTGCCAGCGGCGGCTCTGGAAACACCATATATTTT.

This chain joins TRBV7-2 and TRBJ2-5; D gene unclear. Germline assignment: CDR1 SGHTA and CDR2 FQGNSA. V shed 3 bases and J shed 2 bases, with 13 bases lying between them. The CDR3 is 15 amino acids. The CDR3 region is CASSFTPTYQETQYF. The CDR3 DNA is TGTGCCAGCAGCTTTACCCCGACATATCAAGAGACCCAGTACTTC.

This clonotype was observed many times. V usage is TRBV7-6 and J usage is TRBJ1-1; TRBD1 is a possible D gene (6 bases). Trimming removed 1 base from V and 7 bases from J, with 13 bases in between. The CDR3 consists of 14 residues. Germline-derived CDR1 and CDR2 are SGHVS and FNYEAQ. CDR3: CASSLGRGRVEAFF. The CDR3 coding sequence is TGTGCCAGCAGCTTAGGACGGGGGCGGGTTGAAGCTTTCTTT.

CDR3 in amino acids: CSAGTLTNSYEQYF. The CDR3 DNA reads TGCAGTGCGGGGACCTTGACTAATTCCTACGAGCAGTACTTC. The J gene is TRBJ2-7, the V gene TRBV20-1; D may match TRBD1 or TRBD2 (5 bases each). The CDR3 covers 14 residues. Germline CDR1 reads DFQATT; CDR2 reads SNEGSKA (reference sequence). Trimming removed 6 bases from V and 1 base from J, with 16 bases in between.

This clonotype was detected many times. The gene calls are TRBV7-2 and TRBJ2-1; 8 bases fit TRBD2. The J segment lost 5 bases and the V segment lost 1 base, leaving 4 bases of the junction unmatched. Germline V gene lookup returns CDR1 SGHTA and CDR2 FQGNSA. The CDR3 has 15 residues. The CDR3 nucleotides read TGTGCCAGCAGCTTAGAGGGACTAGTGAACAATGAGCAGTTCTTC. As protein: CASSLEGLVNNEQFF.

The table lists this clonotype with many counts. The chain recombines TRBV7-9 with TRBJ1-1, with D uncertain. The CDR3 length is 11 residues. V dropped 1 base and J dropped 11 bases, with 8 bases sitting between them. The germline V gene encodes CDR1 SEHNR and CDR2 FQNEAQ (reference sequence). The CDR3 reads CASSLVDWAFF. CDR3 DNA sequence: TGTGCCAGCAGCTTAGTCGATTGGGCTTTCTTT.